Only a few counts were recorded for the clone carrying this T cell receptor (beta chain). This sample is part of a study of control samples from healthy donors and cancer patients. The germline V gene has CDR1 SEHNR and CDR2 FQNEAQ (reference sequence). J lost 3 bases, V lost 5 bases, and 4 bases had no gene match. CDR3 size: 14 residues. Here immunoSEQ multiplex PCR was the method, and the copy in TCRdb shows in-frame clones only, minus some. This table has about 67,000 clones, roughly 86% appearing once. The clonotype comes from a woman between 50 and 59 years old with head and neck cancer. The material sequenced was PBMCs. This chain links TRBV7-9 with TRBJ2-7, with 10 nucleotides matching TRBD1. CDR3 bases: TGTGCCAGCAGCCAGGGACAGGGGAGCTACGAGCAGTACTTC. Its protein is CASSQGQGSYEQYF.